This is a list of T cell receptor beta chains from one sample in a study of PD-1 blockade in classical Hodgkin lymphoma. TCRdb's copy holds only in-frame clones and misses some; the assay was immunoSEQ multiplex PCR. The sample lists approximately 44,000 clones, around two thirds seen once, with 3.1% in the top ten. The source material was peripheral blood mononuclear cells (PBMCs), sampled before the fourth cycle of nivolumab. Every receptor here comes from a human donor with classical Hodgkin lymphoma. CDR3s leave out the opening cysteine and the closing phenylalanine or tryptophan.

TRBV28	ASKGSHNEKLF
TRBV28	ASSPIWASGPVTGELF
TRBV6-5	ASSSIVAANIQY
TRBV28	ASRPGTGPNQPQH
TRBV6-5	ASSYSGSAGNTIY
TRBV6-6	ASSSRSDSNQPQH
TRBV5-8	ASSLAGTGGDRIETQY
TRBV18	ASSDQPQH
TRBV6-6	AISGFHEQY
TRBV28	ASSNRVNYGYT
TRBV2	ASSEQGVDEAF
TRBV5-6	ASSFRAPGYTIY
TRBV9	ASSVTSGGYEQY
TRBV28	ASSSRQPPYEQY
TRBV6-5	ASSYQTAYGYT
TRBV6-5	ASSYLPGQGALGQY
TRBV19	ASSILRGAIDNQETQY
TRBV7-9	ASSVGQGYEQY
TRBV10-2	ASSDKAGRITDTQY
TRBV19	ASSSSRGGASEQY
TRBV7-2	ASTIRMNTEAF
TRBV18	ASSPGVNEKLF
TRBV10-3	AISEGNSYEQY
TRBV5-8	ASSLGFTGGGEKLF
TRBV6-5	AVGRQGAYNEQF
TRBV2	ASGQGAMNTEAF
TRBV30	AWSGQESQPQH
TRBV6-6	ASRTRGTEAYNEQF
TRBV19	ASSMGGSIKETQY
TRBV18	ASSSTTGKAF
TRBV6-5	ASSLSRDYGYT
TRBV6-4	ALTITGLALTYEQY
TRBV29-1	SVTGTFTYEQY
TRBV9	ASSVGLAGVGEQY
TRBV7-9	ASRAGNFQPQH
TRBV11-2	ASSLQGNYGYT
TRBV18	ASSPQGQGYEQY
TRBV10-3	AIRGTGGLEQY
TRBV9	ASRGQTNTGELF
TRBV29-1	SHGRDYEQY
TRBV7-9	ASSLMGADTGELF
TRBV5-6	ASSYRVSFSYEQY